These 19 T cell receptor beta chains came from one sample sequenced in a study of siplizumab effects on memory and regulatory T cells. Produced via immunoSEQ multiplex PCR; TCRdb's table is partial and in-frame only. The sample includes nearly 85,000 clones, 85% to 95% of them seen just once. The sequenced sample consisted of CD8+ T cells sorted from blood. Receptor source: a human donor in good health.

The chain carries TRBV27 and TRBJ1-2; 8 positions agree with TRBD1. The trim removed 4 bases at V and 5 bases at J, leaving 9 bases unmatched. The CDR3 consists of 15 residues. The germline CDR1 and CDR2 sequences are MNHEY and SMNVEV (reference sequence). CDR3 nucleotide sequence: TGTGCCAGCAGTTGGACAGGGCTGGGAGGGTATGGCTACACCTTC. It specifies CASSWTGLGGYGYTF.

This clone was detected only once. The V gene is TRBV15, the J gene TRBJ2-2; D unclear. Germline V CDR1 and CDR2: LNHNV, YYDKDF (reference sequence). The V gene lost 5 bases and the J gene lost 7 bases, with 11 bases spanning the gap. The CDR3 runs 13 residues. The chain's CDR3 is CATSFGNHGELFF. The CDR3 DNA follows: TGTGCCACCAGCTTCGGAAATCACGGGGAGCTGTTTTTT.

CDR3 residues: CASRDGYTEAFF. The CDR3 DNA is TGTGCCAGCAGGGACGGCTACACTGAAGCTTTCTTT. The chain employs TRBV11-2 and TRBJ1-1; D is unresolved. The V and J ends lost 6 bases and 3 bases respectively, with 8 bases between them. The CDR3 loop spans 12 amino acids. The germline gives CDR1 SGHAT, CDR2 FQNNGV.

V gene TRBV6-5 combines with J gene TRBJ2-1, with D perhaps matching TRBD1 (6 bases). Trimming left V 0 bases short and J 3 bases short, with 12 bases between. Germline V lookup: CDR1 MNHEY, CDR2 SVGAGI. The CDR3 has 16 amino acids. This chain's CDR3 is CASSYSTGQIYNEQFF. The CDR3 DNA reads TGTGCCAGCAGTTACTCGACCGGACAGATCTACAATGAGCAGTTCTTC.

The chain carries TRBV29-1 and TRBJ2-2, with 10 bases fitting TRBD2. Germline trimming cut 0 bases from V and 8 bases from J; bases unmatched to any gene: 12. This CDR3 region has 17 residues. Germline CDR1 is SQVTM and CDR2 is ANQGSEA. CDR3 nucleotides: TGCAGCGTTGAAGATCGGGGAAGCGGGAGGGCCGCGGGGGAGCTGTTTTTT. It encodes CSVEDRGSGRAAGELFF.

The J gene is TRBJ1-2, the V gene TRBV28; 9 bases fit TRBD1. The trim removed 5 bases at V and 6 bases at J, leaving 13 bases unmatched. Germline V gene lookup returns CDR1 MDHEN and CDR2 SYDVKM. CDR3 length: 16 residues. The CDR3 DNA follows: TGTGCCAGCAGTCCCATCCCGGGACAGGGTATAGATGGCTACACCTTC. This sequence encodes CASSPIPGQGIDGYTF.

This chain's CDR3 is CANPKRGRAEAFF. The DNA of the CDR3 is TGTGCCAATCCGAAGAGGGGTAGGGCTGAAGCTTTCTTT. This chain joins TRBV6-1 and TRBJ1-1, with a possible D match to TRBD1 (5 bases). In germline, CDR1 is MNHNS, CDR2 SASEGT. The CDR3 runs 13 residues. Trimming stripped 10 bases from V and 6 bases from J, with 18 bases between.

CDR3 protein: CASSQVSRRYTDTQYF. Written as DNA, the CDR3 is TGTGCCAGCAGCCAAGTCTCCAGGAGATACACAGATACGCAGTATTTT. The rearrangement links TRBV4-2 to TRBJ2-3; D not resolved. The CDR3 spans 16 residues. V was pared by 1 base and J by 2 bases, with 13 bases between. Per germline, CDR1 LGHNA and CDR2 YNFKEQ.

The chain couples TRBV4-2 to TRBJ2-1; D not resolved. Germline CDR1 and CDR2: LGHNA and YNFKEQ. CDR3 length equals 16 residues. V was clipped by 5 bases and J by 8 bases, with 22 bases between them. The CDR3 is CASSLEIRVVADEQFF. CDR3 DNA sequence: TGTGCCAGCAGCTTAGAGATAAGGGTTGTTGCCGATGAGCAGTTCTTC.

Concerning this clone: This CDR3 is also generated by other DNA sequences in the sample. The V gene is TRBV19, the J gene TRBJ2-5; D unresolved. Germline V gene lookup returns CDR1 LNHDA and CDR2 SQIVND (reference sequence). V shed 3 bases and J shed 0 bases, with 2 bases lying between them. The CDR3 consists of 12 residues. CDR3 bases: TGTGCCAGTAGTATCGACCAAGAGACCCAGTACTTC. Residues: CASSIDQETQYF.

V and J are TRBV11-1 and TRBJ2-2; maybe TRBD1 (6 bases). The CDR3 has 16 amino acids. The germline V gene encodes CDR1 SGHAT and CDR2 FQDESV (reference sequence). Trimming stripped 5 bases from V and 7 bases from J, with 20 bases between. As DNA, the CDR3 is TGTGCCAGCAGCGCCCTTTTTGGTAGCAGGGGCGGGGAGCTGTTTTTT. Its protein is CASSALFGSRGGELFF. Looking up the rest from reference TRBV11-1 and TRBJ2-2 gives the full variable domain: EAEVAQSPRYKITEKSQAVAFWCDPISGHATLYWYRQILGQGPELLVQFQDESVVDDSQLPKDRFSAERLKGVDSTLKIQPAELGDSAMYLCASSALFGSRGGELFFGEGSRLTVL.

This clone is medium-sized within its sample. This chain joins TRBV2 and TRBJ1-2, with 7 positions matching TRBD1. V was clipped by 8 bases and J by 5 bases; unmatched bases: 8. The CDR3 length is 13 residues. Germline values: CDR1 SNHLY, CDR2 FYNNEI. CDR3 loop: CASEPGQNYGYTF. Here the CDR3 DNA reads TGTGCCAGCGAACCGGGACAGAATTATGGCTACACCTTC.

V is TRBV4-1 and J is TRBJ2-3; 10 nucleotides line up with TRBD2. This CDR3 contains 18 residues. With 2 bases clipped from V and 3 bases from J, the junction kept 11 bases outside the gene matches. Looked up from germline, CDR1 is MGHRA and CDR2 is YSYEKL. The CDR3 coding sequence is TGCGCCAGCAGCCAATACGGGACTAGAGCGGGAGGGACAGATACGCAGTATTTT. Protein: CASSQYGTRAGGTDTQYF.

CDR3 in amino acids: CSGYMGNTGELFF. DNA for the CDR3: TGCAGCGGTTATATGGGGAACACCGGGGAGCTGTTTTTT. V gene TRBV29-1 combines with J gene TRBJ2-2; D not certain. The V gene lost 7 bases and the J gene lost 1 base, with 10 bases spanning the gap. CDR3 size: 13 residues. The germline V gene has CDR1 SQVTM and CDR2 ANQGSEA.

The chain links TRBV29-1 to TRBJ1-1; D gene ambiguous. CDR1 and CDR2 (germline): SQVTM, ANQGSEA. This CDR3 spans 11 amino acids. Trimming took off 7 bases at V and 1 base at J, with 7 bases between the two ends. The CDR3 sequence is CSGEGNTEAFF. The DNA for the CDR3 is TGCAGCGGAGAGGGGAACACTGAAGCTTTCTTT.

The CDR3 loop is CASSLSAGLAAIQYF. The CDR3 nucleotides are TGTGCCAGCAGCTTAAGTGCGGGACTAGCGGCAATCCAGTACTTC. The chain joins TRBV7-6 to TRBJ2-5, with 11 bases matching TRBD2. This CDR3 is 15 amino acids long. Unmatched junction bases numbered 9, after V lost 2 bases and J lost 10 bases. Germline V gene sequence: CDR1 SGHVS, CDR2 FNYEAQ.

This clone is classed as medium-sized. V and J are TRBV19 and TRBJ2-2; TRBD1 matches 11 bases. J was trimmed by 7 bases and V by 8 bases; bases with no gene match: 3. CDR3 length: 13 amino acids. Looked up from germline, CDR1 is LNHDA and CDR2 is SQIVND (reference sequence). The CDR3 nucleotides are TGTGCCAGTCGGACAGGGGGCGGCGGGGAGCTGTTTTTT. Its translation: CASRTGGGGELFF.

This clone was recorded only once. The gene calls are TRBV27 and TRBJ2-1; the match to TRBD1 covers 7 bases. Unmatched junction bases numbered 3, after V lost 4 bases and J lost 6 bases. This CDR3 has 13 residues. Looked up from germline, CDR1 is MNHEY and CDR2 is SMNVEV (reference sequence). CDR3 protein: CASSSGQTNEQFF. CDR3 in DNA: TGTGCCAGCAGTTCGGGACAGACCAATGAGCAGTTCTTC.

This sequence joins TRBV5-4 and TRBJ2-2, with 8 nucleotides matching TRBD2. The CDR3 sequence is 16 residues long. Germline values: CDR1 SGHNT, CDR2 YYREEE (reference sequence). Losses at the gene ends were 3 bases for V and 5 bases for J; bases not matched to a gene: 9. CDR3 region: CASSSGLEDLTGELFF. CDR3 DNA sequence: TGTGCCAGCAGCTCGGGACTAGAGGACCTAACCGGGGAGCTGTTTTTT.